These 5 T cell receptor beta chains were sequenced from one sample in a study of blood T cell repertoires in COVID-19. Sequenced by immunoSEQ multiplex PCR; TCRdb stores in-frame clones only, minus some. The repertoire holds some 290,000 clones, with about nine tenths as singletons. The sample taken for sequencing was peripheral blood. The receptors stem from a woman aged 30 to 39 with COVID-19, enrolled during active disease.

This chain's CDR3 is CASSMGESGGEKLFF. CDR3 sequence (DNA): TGTGCCAGCAGCATGGGGGAGTCAGGGGGCGAAAAACTGTTTTTT. V usage is TRBV5-5 and J usage is TRBJ1-4, with 8 positions matching TRBD1. This CDR3 region has 15 residues. Germline CDR1 is SGHKS and CDR2 is YYEKEE (reference sequence). The V and J ends lost 4 bases and 8 bases, in that order; junction bases with no gene match: 10.

As to this clone: An end of the junction differs from the germline gene, which may be a read error. V and J are TRBV25-1 and TRBJ2-2; 9 bases are a match to TRBD2. Germline-derived CDR1 and CDR2 are MGHDK and SYGVNS. This CDR3 is built from 17 residues. The CDR3: CASSEREGVENSGELFF. The CDR3 nucleotides read TGTGCCAGCAGTGAGCGGGAGGGGGTGGAGAACTCCGGGGAGCTGTTTTTT.

V usage is TRBV27 and J usage is TRBJ1-5; 10 bases line up with TRBD1. From germline, CDR1 is MNHEY and CDR2 SMNVEV (reference sequence). The V segment lost 6 bases and the J segment 3 bases; nucleotides outside the gene matches: 8. This CDR3 is 16 amino acids long. The CDR3 sequence: CASSPRQGAINQPQHF. In nucleotides, the CDR3 is TGTGCCAGCAGCCCCAGACAGGGGGCCATCAATCAGCCCCAGCATTTT.

V and J are TRBV30 and TRBJ2-3, with TRBD2 matching 16 bases. Germline V gene sequence: CDR1 GTSNPN, CDR2 SVGIG (reference sequence). The CDR3 has 16 residues. J was trimmed by 8 bases and V by 2 bases; bases with no gene match: 7. The CDR3 coding sequence is TGTGCCTGGAGTCTCGGGACTAGCGGGAGGGTTGGTACGCAGTATTTT. This codes for CAWSLGTSGRVGTQYF.

This chain links TRBV11-2 with TRBJ2-1, with 7 bases lining up with TRBD1. Losses at the gene ends were 1 base for V and 7 bases for J; bases not matched to a gene: 4. The CDR3 contains 14 residues. Germline CDR1 is SGHAT and CDR2 is FQNNGV. This chain's CDR3 is CASSLGAQGNEQFF. The CDR3 DNA sequence: TGTGCCAGCAGCTTAGGGGCACAGGGGAATGAGCAGTTCTTC.